The 16 T cell receptor beta chains listed next were all sequenced from one sample in a study of T-cell reconstitution after alpha-beta-depleted transplantation in children. The TCRbeta library incorporated unique molecular identifiers. TCRdb reanalysed the PCR reads using MiXCR and keeps one entry per CDR3 protein. The table includes just over 950,000 distinct CDR3 sequences, about 29% detected once. Sequenced here: PBMCs, mostly from graft donor cells, sampled 360 days after TCRalphabeta/CD19-depleted stem cell transplant. Every receptor here comes from a boy less than two years old who had a stem cell transplant for SCID, so the T cells may come from the graft donor.

The CDR3 reads CASSQLGRVSYEQYF. The DNA of the CDR3 is TGTGCCAGCAGCCAACTCGGACGGGTTTCCTACGAGCAGTACTTC. The chain carries TRBV4-2 and TRBJ2-7, with D hard to call. Per germline, CDR1 LGHNA and CDR2 YNFKEQ. There are 15 residues in the CDR3. V lost 2 bases and J lost 1, with 12 bases in between.

This clonotype was observed a few times. V and J are TRBV6-5 and TRBJ2-4; tentatively, D is TRBD2 (7 bases). Trimming shortened V by 4 bases and J by 5 bases, and 12 bases separated the two germline ends. Germline CDR1 is MNHEY and CDR2 is SVGAGI. CDR3 length equals 14 residues. This CDR3 reads CASSLGGAENIQYF. In nucleotides, the CDR3 is TGTGCCAGCAGTTTGGGGGGGGCAGAAAACATTCAGTACTTC.

The V gene is TRBV4-2, the J gene TRBJ2-7, with 9 nucleotides matching TRBD1. Germline V CDR1 and CDR2: LGHNA, YNFKEQ. The CDR3 length is 15 residues. V shed 4 bases and J 4 bases; nucleotides not matched to a gene: 8. CDR3 in DNA: TGTGCCAGCAGCCGCCTGGGACAGGGAGCTTACGAGCAGTACTTC. Residues: CASSRLGQGAYEQYF.

The V gene is TRBV5-1, the J gene TRBJ2-3; 7 bases match TRBD1. The trim removed 1 base at V and 2 bases at J, leaving 7 bases unmatched. The CDR3 has 16 residues. Per germline, CDR1 SGHRS and CDR2 YFSETQ. CDR3 sequence (DNA): TGCGCCAGCAGCTTGATCCGGGACAGCTACACAGATACGCAGTATTTT. It codes for CASSLIRDSYTDTQYF.

CDR3 bases: TGTGCCATCAGTGGCCCGAGGACAGGAATGGAGACCCAGTACTTC. It codes for CAISGPRTGMETQYF. V and J are TRBV10-3 and TRBJ2-5; 7 bases match TRBD1. CDR1 ENHRY and CDR2 SYGVKD come from the germline V gene. This CDR3 spans 15 amino acids. J lost 5 bases, V lost 4 bases, and 10 bases had no gene match.

The J gene is TRBJ2-5, the V gene TRBV28; D call uncertain. This CDR3 is 15 amino acids long. The V and J ends lost 2 bases and 5 bases respectively, with 15 bases between them. Germline V CDR1 and CDR2: MDHEN, SYDVKM. The CDR3 spells CASSLRVGLKETQYF. The CDR3 nucleotides read TGTGCCAGCAGTTTAAGGGTCGGGTTGAAGGAGACCCAGTACTTC.

V gene TRBV28 combines with J gene TRBJ2-3; 8 positions agree with TRBD2. The trim removed 9 bases at V and 6 bases at J, leaving 8 bases unmatched. CDR3 size: 13 residues. In germline, CDR1 is MDHEN, CDR2 SYDVKM. The DNA of the CDR3 is TGTGCCAGTCGAGGAGGCGGGGGGGATACGCAGTATTTT. Residues: CASRGGGGDTQYF.

This chain connects TRBV29-1 to TRBJ1-2; D not certain. The CDR3 length is 15 residues. Looked up from germline, CDR1 is SQVTM and CDR2 is ANQGSEA. V was trimmed by 0 bases and J by 2 bases, leaving 13 bases between them. CDR3 bases: TGCAGCGTTGAAGAAAGTCTGGTTACCAACTATGGCTACACCTTC. Translating it yields CSVEESLVTNYGYTF.

The table lists this clonotype with a few counts. The rearrangement links TRBV7-3 to TRBJ2-1; D is unresolved. CDR3 size: 13 residues. CDR1 is SGHTA and CDR2 is FQGTGA in the germline V gene. V lost 5 bases to trimming and J lost 7 bases, with 12 bases between them. CDR3 DNA sequence: TGTGCCAGCAGCCCCTCGGTCGGGAATGAGCAGTTCTTC. This codes for CASSPSVGNEQFF.

The rearrangement links TRBV5-1 to TRBJ2-3, with 9 bases aligning to TRBD2. Trimming at V came to 0 bases and at J to 4 bases, leaving 3 bases not matched to a gene. The CDR3 has 15 amino acids. CDR1 and CDR2 (germline): SGHRS, YFSETQ. The CDR3, as DNA: TGCGCCAGCAGCTTGGTAGCGGGGGCCCCAGATACGCAGTATTTT. This encodes CASSLVAGAPDTQYF. The full variable domain, in which reference TRBV5-1 and TRBJ2-3 provide the parts outside the CDR3, is KAGVTQTPRYLIKTRGQQVTLSCSPISGHRSVSWYQQTPGQGLQFLFEYFSETQRNKGNFPGRFSGRQFSNSRSEMNVSTLELGDSALYLCASSLVAGAPDTQYFGPGTRLTVL.

This clonotype was observed a few times. The genes are TRBV7-6 and TRBJ2-3; weak D call: TRBD1 (6 bases). V was trimmed by 0 bases and J by 4 bases, leaving 8 bases between them. The CDR3 covers 14 residues. The germline V gene has CDR1 SGHVS and CDR2 FNYEAQ. The CDR3: CASSLAWTADTQYF. CDR3 nucleotide sequence: TGTGCCAGCAGCTTAGCGTGGACAGCAGATACGCAGTATTTT.

This clonotype was seen at least ten times. The chain has TRBV20-1 and TRBJ2-3; D is ambiguous. The germline V and J ends were trimmed by 6 bases and 0 bases, with 7 bases remaining between them. From germline, CDR1 is DFQATT and CDR2 SNEGSKA (reference sequence). The CDR3 totals 12 residues. The CDR3 protein is CSAVPSTDTQYF. The CDR3 nucleotides read TGCAGTGCGGTGCCTAGCACAGATACGCAGTATTTT.

This clonotype came up a few times. CDR3 DNA: TGTGCCAGCAGCCCTAGGGACAGGGAGAACACCGGGGAGCTGTTTTTT. It translates to CASSPRDRENTGELFF. The rearrangement uses TRBV9 and TRBJ2-2; TRBD1 matches 9 bases. The CDR3 length is 16 residues. The germline V gene has CDR1 SGDLS and CDR2 YYNGEE. J lost 1 base, V lost 4 bases, and 5 bases had no gene match.

Worth noting for this clonotype: The junction departs from the called germline gene at one end, perhaps through a read error. The chain joins TRBV4-2 to TRBJ1-1; tentatively, D is TRBD1 (5 bases). Germline V gene sequence: CDR1 LGHNA, CDR2 YNFKEQ. The CDR3 extends over 15 amino acids. As DNA, the CDR3 is TGTGCGAGCAGCCGATATGGGATGGGGGACACTGAAGCTTTCTTT. Translation: CASSRYGMGDTEAFF.

A few counts support this clonotype. The V and J genes are TRBV5-1 and TRBJ2-1; 11 nucleotides align to TRBD1. J lost 0 bases, V lost 3 bases, and 8 bases had no gene match. Germline CDR1 SGHRS, CDR2 YFSETQ. This CDR3 has 18 amino acids. DNA of the CDR3: TGCGCCAGCAGCTCCCCAGGGACAGGGGGAGGCTCCTACAATGAGCAGTTCTTC. It translates to CASSSPGTGGGSYNEQFF.

This chain links TRBV12-3 or TRBV12-4 with TRBJ2-7, with TRBD1 matching over 7 bases. The CDR3 loop spans 16 amino acids. The V gene end was trimmed by 3 bases and the J gene end by 2 bases; junction bases not matched to a gene: 10. The CDR3 spells CASSFLQGSLPYEQYF. The CDR3 DNA follows: TGTGCCAGCAGTTTTTTACAGGGGTCTCTTCCCTACGAGCAGTACTTC.